The 3 T cell receptor beta chains below all came from one sample that was sequenced in a study of patients and donors after allogeneic stem cell transplantation. A single record per CDR3 protein comes from TCRdb applying MiXCR to the RT-PCR reads. This repertoire shows fewer than 200,000 distinct CDR3 sequences, about 30% found once; its top ten account for roughly 3%. Sequencing was done on a sample of blood, either unsorted or a sorted T cell fraction (not recorded which). The receptors derive from a human donor who was either an allogeneic HSCT recipient or a stem cell or donor lymphocyte infusion donor (not recorded which). It is not recorded whose cells these are; they may come from a transplant donor.

In nucleotides, the CDR3 is TGTGCCAGCAGCGGAGGGATTTCTGGCGGGGAGACCCAGTACTTC. Residues: CASSGGISGGETQYF. The V gene is TRBV5-4, the J gene TRBJ2-5; TRBD2 is a possible D gene (6 bases). V was cut by 4 bases and J by 5 bases, with 18 bases left in between. The CDR3 length is 15 residues. Germline lookup yields CDR1 SGHNT and CDR2 YYREEE (reference sequence). Variable domain in full (rest from reference TRBV5-4 and TRBJ2-5): ETGVTQSPTHLIKTRGQQVTLRCSSQSGHNTVSWYQQALGQGPQFIFQYYREEENGRGNFPPRFSGLQFPNYSSELNVNALELDDSALYLCASSGGISGGETQYFGPGTRLLVL.

The J gene is TRBJ2-1, the V gene TRBV24-1, with TRBD2 matching 11 bases. The CDR3 totals 15 residues. Trimming cost V 7 bases and J 5 bases; bases outside gene matches: 6. The germline V gene encodes CDR1 KGHDR and CDR2 SFDVKD. The CDR3 nucleotides are TGTGCCACCAGCTTAGGGACTAGCGGTAACAATGAGCAGTTCTTC. This encodes CATSLGTSGNNEQFF.

This clonotype has a handful of counts. The genes are TRBV6-1 and TRBJ1-6, with D uncertain. Per the germline V gene, CDR1 is MNHNS and CDR2 is SASEGT. There are 15 residues in the CDR3. V was clipped by 6 bases and J by 5 bases, with 14 bases between them. This chain's CDR3 is CASRSWAKDNSPLHF. For the CDR3, the DNA is TGTGCCAGCAGGAGTTGGGCAAAGGATAATTCACCCCTCCACTTT.